This entry lists 19 T cell receptor beta chains sequenced from one sample in a study of T cells in women clearing cervical HPV infection. The repertoire was sequenced with immunoSEQ multiplex PCR; TCRdb's copy has only in-frame clones and lacks some. Its table records about 25,000 clones. Sequenced material: blood buffy coat. Receptor source: a woman aged 18-70 years with a cervical HPV16 infection that either progressed to CIN3+ or cleared (not recorded which).

With regard to this clone: The CDR3 is cut off 3 residues early in the read; its end comes from the germline J gene. This rearrangement joins TRBV18 to TRBJ2-4; D ambiguous. Trimming pared 3 bases from V and 6 bases from J, leaving 12 bases between. This CDR3 is 14 amino acids long. Germline values: CDR1 KGHSH, CDR2 LQKENI. The CDR3 sequence: CASSPDRAGNIQYF. The sequenced CDR3 bases are TGTGCCAGCTCACCTGATAGGGCAGGAAACATT.

With respect to this clone: The CDR3 extends 3 residues past the end of the read, so its final part is completed from the germline J gene. The chain employs TRBV19 and TRBJ1-5; possibly TRBD1 for D (6 bases). CDR1 is LNHDA, CDR2 SQIVND, per germline (reference sequence). CDR3 length: 15 amino acids. The ends were cut back, 3 bases at V and 5 bases at J, with 14 bases in the middle. CDR3 bases read: TGTGCCAGTAGTATTTCTCTGGGGGCCCATCAGCCC. This codes for CASSISLGAHQP. The entire CDR3 sequence reads CASSISLGAHQPQHF.

In the case of this clone: The DNA ends 3 residues before the CDR3 does, and the rest of the CDR3 is filled in from the germline J gene. The V call is TRBV2, the J call TRBJ2-1, with 7 bases identical to TRBD2. The CDR3 has 15 amino acids. CDR1 and CDR2 (germline): SNHLY, FYNNEI. V was pared by 6 bases and J by 0 bases, with 5 bases of the junction left unmatched. The chain's CDR3 is CASRGDYVSYNEQFF. The part of the CDR3 DNA that was read is TGTGCCAGCAGGGGGGACTATGTCTCCTACAATGAG.

As regards this clone: The read ends 3 residues early relative to the CDR3; the germline J gene fills the gap. This chain links TRBV5-1 with TRBJ2-7, with D possibly TRBD1 on 5 matching bases. Trimming shortened V by 0 bases and J by 4 bases, and 14 bases separated the two germline ends. CDR1 and CDR2 (germline): SGHRS, YFSETQ. The CDR3 extends over 15 amino acids. The covered CDR3 bases are TGCGCCAGCAGCTTGGGCTTCCAGGGAACTTACGAG. Protein product: CASSLGFQGTYE. Given in full, the CDR3 is CASSLGFQGTYEQYF.

Worth noting for this clone: The read ends 3 residues early relative to the CDR3; the germline J gene fills the gap. This chain connects TRBV5-5 to TRBJ1-4; 7 bases are a match to TRBD1. The CDR3 extends over 15 amino acids. V lost 4 bases, J lost 8 bases, and 11 bases stayed unmatched. The germline V gene has CDR1 SGHKS and CDR2 YYEKEE (reference sequence). The part of the CDR3 DNA that was read is TGTGCCAGCAGCGAGACCGGGACAGCGGGCGAAAAA. This gives the protein CASSETGTAGEK. In full, the CDR3 reads CASSETGTAGEKLFF.

A remark on this clone: The read ends 3 residues shy of where the CDR3 ends; the end is completed using the germline J gene. The chain recombines TRBV5-5 with TRBJ1-1; D may be TRBD1 (5 bases). In germline, CDR1 is SGHKS, CDR2 YYEKEE (reference sequence). V gave up 1 base and J gave up 4 bases, with 14 bases separating them. The CDR3 consists of 15 residues. The CDR3 DNA, read in part, is TGTGCCAGCAGCTTGCGCGAGGGGATCGGCACTGAA. It is translated as CASSLREGIGTE. The whole CDR3 reads CASSLREGIGTEAFF.

Measured by frequency, this clone is medium-sized. The read ends 3 residues before the CDR3 terminus; that terminus is restored from the germline J gene. This same CDR3 is encoded by further DNA sequences in the sample. V usage is TRBV7-3 and J usage is TRBJ1-1; D perhaps matches TRBD1 (6 bases). CDR1 and CDR2 from the germline V gene are SGHTA and FQGTGA. V was clipped by 1 base and J by 7 bases, with 13 bases between them. CDR3 length: 14 residues. CDR3 in amino acids: CASSLMGGPGEAFF. The part of the CDR3 DNA that was read is TGTGCCAGCAGCTTAATGGGGGGGCCCGGTGAA.

Of note for this clone: The sequence runs out 3 residues before the end of the CDR3; the remainder is reconstructed from the germline J gene. The genes are TRBV20-1 and TRBJ1-5; no clear D gene. Germline V gene data show CDR1 as DFQATT and CDR2 as SNEGSKA (reference sequence). Trimming shortened V by 5 bases and J by 4 bases, and 12 bases separated the two germline ends. This CDR3 spans 13 amino acids. CDR3 sequence reads: CSAPEGNNQPQHF. CDR3 DNA (partial): TGCAGTGCTCCTGAGGGCAATAATCAGCCC.

On this clone: Coverage ceases 3 residues before the CDR3 finishes, and the germline J gene fills in the end. The V and J genes are TRBV28 and TRBJ1-4; perhaps TRBD1 as D (6 bases). The germline gives CDR1 MDHEN, CDR2 SYDVKM. This CDR3 spans 14 amino acids. The V end was cut by 7 bases, the J end by 5 bases, with 14 bases between. The CDR3 sequence: CASTIPDRNEKLFF. Incomplete CDR3 DNA: TGTGCCAGCACTATCCCCGACAGGAATGAAAAA.

With regard to this clone: The observed sequence ends 3 residues before the CDR3 terminus, with the missing tail filled in from the germline J gene. The chain combines TRBV24-1 with TRBJ2-1; 15 bases fit TRBD2. Germline V lookup: CDR1 KGHDR, CDR2 SFDVKD. V dropped 3 bases and J dropped 0; count of bases not matched to a gene: 14. The CDR3 extends over 22 amino acids. CDR3 DNA, as far as it was read: TGTGCCACCAGTGATCGAGGGGCCACCGGGACTAGCGGGAGGAGCTCCTACAATGAG. Amino acids: CATSDRGATGTSGRSSYNE. The full CDR3 protein reads CATSDRGATGTSGRSSYNEQFF.

Concerning this clone itself: The read comes to an end 3 residues before the CDR3 does, leaving the germline J gene to fill in the end. The V and J genes are TRBV4-2 and TRBJ2-7; the match to TRBD2 covers 12 bases. The V and J ends lost 4 bases and 0 bases, in that order; junction bases with no gene match: 10. This CDR3 region has 18 residues. CDR1 is LGHNA and CDR2 is YNFKEQ in the germline V gene. Partial CDR3 DNA: TGTGCCAGCAGCCCGTCAACTAGCGGGAGGTTCTTCTCCTACGAG. Translated: CASSPSTSGRFFSYE. The whole CDR3 is CASSPSTSGRFFSYEQYF.

For this clone: Other DNA sequences in this specimen translate into the identical CDR3. CDR3 region: CASNTGVVGNTIYF. Partial CDR3 DNA: TGTGCCAGCAATACAGGGGTGGTTGGAAACACC. V is TRBV7-8 and J is TRBJ1-3, with 7 bases fitting TRBD1. The CDR3 goes on 3 residues after the read ends, and that part is filled in from the germline J gene. V trimming: 7 bases; J trimming: 3 bases; junction bases outside the gene matches: 6. CDR1 is SGHVS and CDR2 is FQNEAQ in the germline V gene. The CDR3 consists of 14 residues.

Points on this clone: The read terminates 3 residues ahead of where the CDR3 ends, so the germline J gene completes it. The chain recombines TRBV2 with TRBJ1-1; no clear D gene. From germline, CDR1 is SNHLY and CDR2 FYNNEI. Trimming took 6 bases from V and 4 from J, leaving 9 bases between them. The CDR3 spans 12 residues. The covered CDR3 bases are TGTGCCAGCAGGTCGAGTAGCACTGAA. It yields the protein CASRSSSTE. The complete CDR3 sequence is CASRSSSTEAFF.

CDR3: CASSQVAANTEAFF. CDR3 DNA, as far as it was read: TGTGCCAGCAGCCAAGTGGCGGCGAACACTGAA. The chain employs TRBV14 and TRBJ1-1, with D hard to call. From the germline J gene comes the end of the CDR3, since the read stops 3 residues before it. Deletions cut 1 base from V and 1 base from J, with 7 bases between. The CDR3 has 14 residues. Germline CDR1 reads SGHDN; CDR2 reads FVKESK.

The covered CDR3 bases are TGTGCCAGCAGGCCGAGGACAGGGACGGCCAATAACTATGGC. Residues: CASRPRTGTANNYG. The full CDR3 is CASRPRTGTANNYGYTF. This rearrangement joins TRBV28 to TRBJ1-2; 8 bases line up with TRBD1. Coverage ceases 3 residues before the CDR3 finishes, and the germline J gene fills in the end. The germline V gene has CDR1 MDHEN and CDR2 SYDVKM. Trimming removed 6 bases from V and 1 base from J; junction bases left unmatched: 13. The CDR3 length is 17 residues.

A remark on this clone: The read finishes 3 residues shy of the CDR3 end, and the germline J gene is used to complete it. The chain carries TRBV2 and TRBJ2-1; 10 nucleotides line up with TRBD1. The germline V gene encodes CDR1 SNHLY and CDR2 FYNNEI. The CDR3 extends over 15 amino acids. J was trimmed by 0 bases and V by 10 bases; bases with no gene match: 6. This CDR3 is CATKTGGSSYNEQFF. The sequenced CDR3 bases are TGTGCCACCAAGACAGGGGGCAGCTCCTACAATGAG.

In the case of this clone: The CDR3 goes on 3 residues after the read ends, and that part is filled in from the germline J gene. The rearrangement uses TRBV2 and TRBJ2-5, with TRBD2 identical over 11 bases. Germline assignment: CDR1 SNHLY and CDR2 FYNNEI. The CDR3 runs 13 residues. Trimming cost V 7 bases and J 2 bases; bases outside gene matches: 0. CDR3 protein: CASTSGRQETQYF. Partial CDR3 DNA: TGTGCCAGCACTAGCGGGAGGCAAGAGACC.

The CDR3 reads CASSQRGSTEAFF. The part of the CDR3 DNA that was read is TGTGCCAGCAGCCAAAGGGGGAGCACTGAA. The chain recombines TRBV7-3 with TRBJ1-1; tentatively, D is TRBD1 (6 bases). The sequence runs out 3 residues before the end of the CDR3; the remainder is reconstructed from the germline J gene. The V end was cut by 5 bases, the J end by 4 bases, with 11 bases between. Germline V gene sequence: CDR1 SGHTA, CDR2 FQGTGA. The CDR3 sequence is 13 residues long.

Notes on this clone: The CDR3 end is not reached by the read, which stops 3 residues before it; the germline J gene fills it in. J is TRBJ2-5 and V is TRBV19; a possible D gene is TRBD2 (7 bases). V was trimmed by 6 bases and J by 5 bases, leaving 13 bases between them. Per the germline V gene, CDR1 is LNHDA and CDR2 is SQIVND (reference sequence). The CDR3 has 13 residues. CDR3 loop: CASSGGLGETQYF. Incomplete CDR3 DNA: TGTGCCAGTAGCGGGGGGCTGGGGGAGACC.